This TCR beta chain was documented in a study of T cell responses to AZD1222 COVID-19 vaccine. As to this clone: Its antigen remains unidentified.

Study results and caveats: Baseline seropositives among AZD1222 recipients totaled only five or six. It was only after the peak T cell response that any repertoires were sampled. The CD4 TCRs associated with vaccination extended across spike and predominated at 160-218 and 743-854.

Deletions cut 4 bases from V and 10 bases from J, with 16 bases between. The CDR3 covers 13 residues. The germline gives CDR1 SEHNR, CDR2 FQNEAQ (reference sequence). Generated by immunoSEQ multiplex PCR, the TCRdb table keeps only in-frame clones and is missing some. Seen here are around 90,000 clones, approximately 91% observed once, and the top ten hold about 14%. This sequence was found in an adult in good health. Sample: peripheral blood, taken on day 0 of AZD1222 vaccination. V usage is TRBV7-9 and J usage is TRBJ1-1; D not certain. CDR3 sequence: CASSYLNPRAAFF. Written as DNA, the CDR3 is TGTGCCAGCAGCTATCTTAATCCCCGAGCAGCTTTCTTT.